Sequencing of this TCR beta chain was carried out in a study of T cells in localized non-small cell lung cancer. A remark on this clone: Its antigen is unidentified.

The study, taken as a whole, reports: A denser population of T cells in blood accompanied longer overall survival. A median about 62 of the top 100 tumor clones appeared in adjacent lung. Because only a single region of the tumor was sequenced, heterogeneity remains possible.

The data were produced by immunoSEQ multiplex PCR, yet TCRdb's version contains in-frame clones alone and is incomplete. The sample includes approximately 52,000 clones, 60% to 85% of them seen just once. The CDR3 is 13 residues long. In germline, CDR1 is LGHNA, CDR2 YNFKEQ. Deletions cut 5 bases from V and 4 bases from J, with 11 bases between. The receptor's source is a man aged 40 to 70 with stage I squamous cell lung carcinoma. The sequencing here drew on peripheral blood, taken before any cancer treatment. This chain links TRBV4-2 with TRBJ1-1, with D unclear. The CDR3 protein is CASSLLVGTEAFF. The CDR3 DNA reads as TGTGCCAGCAGCTTGCTTGTAGGCACTGAAGCTTTCTTT.